The clone carrying this T cell receptor (beta chain) has only a few counts. A single record per CDR3 protein comes from TCRdb applying MiXCR to the 5' RACE reads. The sample lists some 290,000 distinct CDR3 sequences, about 17% occurring once. This sample stems from a study of T-cell memory formation after mild COVID-19. Input material: PBMCs or a T cell subset sorted from them (not recorded which). This receptor was taken from a man aged 18 to 35 who had mild COVID-19 (a few samples of this study predate the infection). Cell type and time point are not known.

CDR3: CASRTGGGYGGNTIYF. CDR3 DNA sequence: TGTGCCAGCCGGACAGGGGGCGGTTACGGTGGAAACACCATATATTTT. The chain uses TRBV27 and TRBJ1-3, with 11 bases that match TRBD1. The germline V gene has CDR1 MNHEY and CDR2 SMNVEV (reference sequence). There are 16 residues in the CDR3. Trimming removed 8 bases from V and 3 bases from J; junction bases left unmatched: 9.